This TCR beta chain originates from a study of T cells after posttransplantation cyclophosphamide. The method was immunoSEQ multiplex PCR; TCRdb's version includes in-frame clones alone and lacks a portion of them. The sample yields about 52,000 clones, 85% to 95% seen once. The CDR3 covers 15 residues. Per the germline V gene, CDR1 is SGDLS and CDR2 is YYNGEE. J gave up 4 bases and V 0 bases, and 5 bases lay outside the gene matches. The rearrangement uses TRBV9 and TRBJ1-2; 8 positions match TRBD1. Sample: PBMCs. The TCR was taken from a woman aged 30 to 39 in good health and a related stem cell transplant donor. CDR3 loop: CASSVEDREAYGYTF. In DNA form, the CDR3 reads TGTGCCAGCAGCGTAGAGGACAGGGAAGCCTATGGCTACACCTTC.